The 26 T cell receptor beta chains below all came from one sample that was sequenced in a study of blood T cells in healthy people across ages. The authors ran a second PCR of roughly 6 to 12 cycles using a sample-barcoded 5' primer and a J-beta primer mix. TCRdb passed the 5' RACE reads through MiXCR, listing each CDR3 protein once. The data show about a million distinct CDR3 sequences, roughly 50% seen once. Specimen: blood. The receptors come from a woman aged 55-69 years in good health.

The rearrangement uses TRBV20-1 and TRBJ2-5; no clear D. CDR3 size: 15 residues. In germline, CDR1 is DFQATT, CDR2 SNEGSKA (reference sequence). The ends were cut back, 0 bases at V and 0 bases at J, with 11 bases in the middle. CDR3 protein: CSARDISWYQETQYF. CDR3 nucleotides: TGCAGTGCTAGAGATATTTCTTGGTACCAAGAGACCCAGTACTTC.

The chain recombines TRBV6-2 or TRBV6-3 with TRBJ2-4, with D perhaps matching TRBD2 (5 bases). Germline V gene lookup returns CDR1 MNHEY and CDR2 SVGEGT. CDR3 size: 15 residues. Trimming stripped 6 bases from V and 13 bases from J, with 25 bases between. The CDR3 here is CASREVTTGNYGQYF. The CDR3 bases are TGTGCCAGCAGGGAGGTGACCACCGGGAACTACGGGCAGTACTTC.

This chain connects TRBV7-2 to TRBJ2-1; D unresolved. V was pared by 2 bases and J by 5 bases, with 10 bases between. In germline, CDR1 is SGHTA, CDR2 FQGNSA. This CDR3 contains 14 residues. The chain's CDR3 is CASSLSRVNNEQFF. CDR3 bases: TGTGCCAGCAGCTTATCTCGTGTCAACAATGAGCAGTTCTTC.

The V call is TRBV3-1, the J call TRBJ2-2; 10 positions match TRBD2. The CDR3 is 16 amino acids. V was pared by 3 bases and J by 6 bases, with 7 bases of the junction left unmatched. Germline V gene sequence: CDR1 LGHDT, CDR2 YNNKEL (reference sequence). CDR3 in DNA: TGTGCCAGCAGCCATTCTAGCGGGAGTAGCCCCGGGGAGCTGTTTTTT. Its protein is CASSHSSGSSPGELFF.

The chain uses TRBV20-1 and TRBJ1-5, with 7 bases aligning to TRBD1. The CDR3 extends over 16 amino acids. CDR1 and CDR2 from the germline V gene are DFQATT and SNEGSKA (reference sequence). Trimming cost V 5 bases and J 3 bases; bases outside gene matches: 13. This chain's CDR3 is CSAPLPGQLFNQPQHF. Written as DNA, the CDR3 is TGCAGTGCTCCTCTCCCGGGACAGCTATTCAATCAGCCCCAGCATTTT.

Only a few counts were recorded for this clonotype. This sequence joins TRBV4-1 and TRBJ2-1, with 10 bases matching TRBD2. The CDR3 sequence is 17 residues long. V lost 1 base to trimming and J lost 10 bases; unmatched junction nucleotides: 13. CDR1 is MGHRA, CDR2 YSYEKL, per germline. In DNA, the CDR3 is TGCGCCAGCAGCCAAGTTCCCCCCGGGACTAGCGTTCTAGAGCAGTTCTTC. Its translation is CASSQVPPGTSVLEQFF.

DNA of the CDR3: TGTGCCAGCAGCCTCACCGGGACTAGCGGGGAGGAACAGTTCTTC. Translating it yields CASSLTGTSGEEQFF. This rearrangement joins TRBV3-1 to TRBJ2-1, with 13 bases fitting TRBD2. Germline V gene data show CDR1 as LGHDT and CDR2 as YNNKEL (reference sequence). CDR3 length: 15 residues. V lost 4 bases and J lost 13; bases outside the gene matches: 10.

In its sample, this clonotype was seen once. The gene calls are TRBV28 and TRBJ2-5, with TRBD2 identical over 8 bases. CDR3 size: 18 residues. Looked up from germline, CDR1 is MDHEN and CDR2 is SYDVKM. V gave up 3 bases and J gave up 11 bases; unmatched junction bases: 23. CDR3 sequence: CASSFGLMGKIAGGGQYF. The CDR3 DNA reads TGTGCCAGCAGTTTTGGCCTTATGGGGAAAATCGCGGGAGGTGGGCAGTACTTC.

The J gene is TRBJ2-1, the V gene TRBV6-4; weak D call: TRBD2 (6 bases). Near its end, the DNA agrees better with TRBJ2-7, so the J call may be wrong. This CDR3 comprises 14 residues. Germline V CDR1 and CDR2: MRHNA, SNTAGT. CDR3 protein: CASRRASVYNEQYF. CDR3 DNA: TGTGCCAGCAGAAGAGCTAGCGTCTACAATGAGCAGTACTTC.

The table lists this clonotype with a few counts. This chain's CDR3 is CASSLSGQTHNEQFF. The CDR3 coding sequence is TGCGCCAGCAGCTTGTCGGGACAAACTCACAATGAGCAGTTCTTC. The rearrangement joins TRBV5-1 to TRBJ2-1; D may be TRBD1 (6 bases). Trimming shortened V by 1 base and J by 5 bases, and 13 bases separated the two germline ends. The CDR3 loop spans 15 amino acids. Germline lookup yields CDR1 SGHRS and CDR2 YFSETQ.

This clonotype has only a few counts. This sequence joins TRBV4-1 and TRBJ2-7; unclear D gene. CDR1 and CDR2 from the germline V gene are MGHRA and YSYEKL. CDR3 length: 15 amino acids. V gave up 1 base and J gave up 0 bases, with 10 bases separating them. The CDR3 loop reads CASSQGLLSSYEQYF. CDR3 nucleotide sequence: TGCGCCAGCAGCCAAGGACTCCTCAGCTCCTACGAGCAGTACTTC.

CDR3 sequence reads: CASRRDRGRETQYF. Written as DNA, the CDR3 is TGCGCCAGCAGGCGTGACAGGGGAAGGGAGACCCAGTACTTC. V and J are TRBV5-1 and TRBJ2-5; the match to TRBD1 covers 8 bases. This CDR3 comprises 14 residues. Germline CDR1 SGHRS, CDR2 YFSETQ. Germline trimming cut 5 bases from V and 5 bases from J; bases unmatched to any gene: 8.

This clonotype was recorded a few times. The J gene is TRBJ2-1, the V gene TRBV20-1; 8 bases are shared with TRBD1. V was clipped by 5 bases and J by 9 bases; unmatched bases: 3. CDR3 length equals 11 residues. Per the germline V gene, CDR1 is DFQATT and CDR2 is SNEGSKA (reference sequence). In DNA, the CDR3 is TGCAGTGCTCGGCAGGGGGCTGAGCAGTTCTTC. It is translated as CSARQGAEQFF.

This clonotype was seen more than once but under ten times. CDR3 coding DNA: TGTGCCAGCAGTGATTTTCGGGGGTTGGACACCGGGGAGCTGTTTTTT. Protein: CASSDFRGLDTGELFF. The rearrangement uses TRBV2 and TRBJ2-2; TRBD2 is a possible D gene (6 bases). The germline CDR1 and CDR2 sequences are SNHLY and FYNNEI. The V gene lost 3 bases and the J gene lost 3 bases, with 14 bases spanning the gap. The CDR3 sequence is 16 residues long.

This clonotype was counted a few times. The CDR3 here is CASISSGGSRAQYF. CDR3 DNA: TGTGCCAGCATCTCTTCGGGGGGATCCAGGGCCCAGTACTTC. This chain joins TRBV12-3 or TRBV12-4 and TRBJ2-5; 7 nucleotides agree with TRBD2. The V gene end was trimmed by 7 bases and the J gene end by 9 bases; junction bases not matched to a gene: 14. The CDR3 length is 14 residues.

The CDR3 reads CASSYLRVGSEGYTF. The CDR3 DNA sequence: TGTGCCAGCAGTTATCTTCGGGTTGGATCCGAGGGCTACACCTTC. The chain has TRBV6-5 and TRBJ1-2; D uncertain. Germline CDR1 and CDR2: MNHEY and SVGAGI. The CDR3 totals 15 residues. Deletions cut 3 bases from V and 8 bases from J, with 19 bases between.

The chain employs TRBV27 and TRBJ2-7; 7 bases map to TRBD1. The CDR3 has 15 amino acids. V lost 2 bases, J lost 2 bases, and 6 bases stayed unmatched. Germline assignment: CDR1 MNHEY and CDR2 SMNVEV (reference sequence). CDR3 loop: CASSLRGTVPYEQYF. In DNA, the CDR3 is TGTGCCAGCAGTTTAAGAGGGACAGTTCCCTACGAGCAGTACTTC.

Comments on this clonotype: A read error is possible here, since a much larger clone lies one base away. The chain couples TRBV5-1 to TRBJ2-1; D is ambiguous. With the DNA end fitting TRBJ2-7 better, the J assignment may be wrong. From germline, CDR1 is SGHRS and CDR2 YFSETQ. This CDR3 contains 13 residues. The CDR3 sequence is CASSLTGYNEQYF. DNA of the CDR3: TGCGCCAGCAGCTTGACCGGGTACAATGAGCAGTACTTC.

The genes are TRBV12-3 or TRBV12-4 and TRBJ2-5; D uncertain. V was trimmed by 6 bases and J by 5 bases, leaving 10 bases between them. CDR3 length: 12 amino acids. The CDR3 sequence: CASSRIAETQYF. CDR3 sequence (DNA): TGTGCCAGCAGCCGGATCGCGGAGACCCAGTACTTC.

This clonotype was counted only a few times. The chain couples TRBV9 to TRBJ2-1; D is unclear. Germline V CDR1 and CDR2: SGDLS, YYNGEE. This CDR3 comprises 15 residues. Trimming pared 0 bases from V and 0 bases from J, leaving 7 bases between. This CDR3 reads CASSVDISSYNEQFF. The CDR3 nucleotides read TGTGCCAGCAGCGTAGATATTAGCTCCTACAATGAGCAGTTCTTC.

V and J are TRBV6-6 and TRBJ2-1; D gene uncertain. The CDR3 is 13 amino acids. The V gene lost 0 bases and the J gene lost 4 bases, with 4 bases spanning the gap. Per germline, CDR1 MNHNY and CDR2 SVGAGI (reference sequence). Here the CDR3 DNA reads TGTGCCAGCAGTTACTCGTGGTACAATGAGCAGTTCTTC. It yields the protein CASSYSWYNEQFF.

The chain combines TRBV2 with TRBJ1-5; D is unresolved. The CDR3 spans 15 residues. Deletions cut 3 bases from V and 5 bases from J, with 14 bases between. The germline gives CDR1 SNHLY, CDR2 FYNNEI. This chain's CDR3 is CASSDDETYDQPQHF. CDR3 DNA: TGTGCCAGCAGTGACGACGAGACTTATGATCAGCCCCAGCATTTT.

This clonotype was observed a handful of times. Here the CDR3 reads CASSAQQGGWETQYF. The CDR3 DNA follows: TGTGCCAGCAGCGCCCAACAAGGAGGGTGGGAGACCCAGTACTTC. This rearrangement joins TRBV3-1 to TRBJ2-4; tentatively, D is TRBD2 (6 bases). Near its end, the DNA agrees better with TRBJ2-5, so the J call may be wrong. This CDR3 spans 15 amino acids. Germline V lookup: CDR1 LGHDT, CDR2 YNNKEL (reference sequence).

V is TRBV6-5 and J is TRBJ2-2; weak D call: TRBD1 (7 bases). From germline, CDR1 is MNHEY and CDR2 SVGAGI. The CDR3 extends over 15 amino acids. The ends were cut back, 4 bases at V and 9 bases at J, with 18 bases in the middle. CDR3 sequence (DNA): TGTGCCAGCAGTTCTCGTGGCAGGGGGGCCCGGGAGCTGTTTTTT. Protein sequence: CASSSRGRGARELFF.

Ten or more counts support this clonotype. V and J are TRBV7-8 and TRBJ2-4; D is unclear. This CDR3 has 15 residues. The V gene's germline CDR1 is SGHVS and CDR2 FQNEAQ. V gave up 5 bases and J gave up 6 bases, with 17 bases separating them. This CDR3 reads CASSHFKILGNIQYF. The CDR3 DNA reads TGTGCCAGCAGCCACTTTAAAATATTGGGAAACATTCAGTACTTC.

This clonotype has more than one count but fewer than ten. CDR3 residues: CASSPGQGARGYGYTF. In nucleotides, the CDR3 is TGCGCCAGCAGCCCCGGACAGGGGGCGAGGGGCTATGGCTACACCTTC. This rearrangement joins TRBV5-1 to TRBJ1-2, with 11 nucleotides matching TRBD1. J gave up 4 bases and V 4 bases, and 9 bases lay outside the gene matches. From germline, CDR1 is SGHRS and CDR2 YFSETQ. The CDR3 runs to 16 residues.